This is a list of T cell receptor beta chains from one sample in a study of blood T cell repertoires in COVID-19. The table came from immunoSEQ multiplex PCR; TCRdb's copy has only in-frame clones and leaves some out. The data contain approximately 150,000 clones, 80% to 90% of them singletons. The sample was PBMCs or T cells enriched from blood (not recorded which). These receptors all stem from a woman in her forties or fifties with acute COVID-19. The CDR3 runs from the conserved cysteine through the conserved F or W. D genes are given only for firm matches. Not every row has a clone size; where given, it reads once, few, many or a size class.

d_gene | abundance | j_gene | v_gene | CDR3nt | CDR3aa
TRBD1 | - | TRBJ2-1 | TRBV6-5 | TGTGCCACTGCGACAGGGGGCGGCTACAATGAGCAGTTCTTC | CATATGGGYNEQFF
TRBD1 | - | TRBJ1-6 | TRBV5-1 | TGCGCCAGCAGCTCACAGGGGTCGGAGATTAATTCACCCCTCCACTTT | CASSSQGSEINSPLHF
TRBD2 | - | TRBJ2-1 | TRBV14 | TGTGCCAGCAGCCAACAAGCGGGAGGGCCAAGTGAGCAGTTCTTC | CASSQQAGGPSEQFF
- | - | TRBJ2-7 | TRBV7-2 | TGTGCCAGCAGTACTGACGGAGATAGCTCCTACGAGCAGTACTTC | CASSTDGDSSYEQYF
TRBD1 | - | TRBJ1-2 | TRBV24-1 | TGTGCCACCAGTGATCTCAGACAGGGGGCGATTGGAGGCTACACCTTC | CATSDLRQGAIGGYTF
- | once | TRBJ2-1 | TRBV9 | TGTGCCAGCAGCGTAGTAGCGACCGGTTCCAATGAGCAGTTCTTC | CASSVVATGSNEQFF
- | few | TRBJ2-1 | TRBV5-5 | TGTGCCAGCAGCTTGGGACTAGAGGGAAGGGAGCAGTTCTTC | CASSLGLEGREQFF
TRBD2 | - | TRBJ2-1 | TRBV28 | TGTGCCAGCAGTTTATATAGCGGGAGGAAAGATGAGCAGTTCTTC | CASSLYSGRKDEQFF
- | - | TRBJ1-1 | TRBV6-5 | TGTGCCAGCAGTTACTCGACGCGTGGGGAGGCTGAAGCTTTCTTT | CASSYSTRGEAEAFF
TRBD2 | - | TRBJ2-7 | TRBV7-3 | TGTGCCAGCAGCTCGCCGGGACTAGCGGGAGGTAGTCACGAGCAGTACTTC | CASSSPGLAGGSHEQYF
- | - | TRBJ2-7 | TRBV6-5 | TGTGCCAGCAGTTCGGGCGGGGATCGGGGCGAGCAGTACTTC | CASSSGGDRGEQYF
- | - | TRBJ2-2 | TRBV5-1 | TGCGCCAGCACTGGTACTCCCGGGACTAACACCGGGGAGCTGTTTTTT | CASTGTPGTNTGELFF
TRBD1 | - | TRBJ2-7 | TRBV7-6 | TGTGCCAGCAGCTTAGAGGGACAGGGTGGCTCCTACGAGCAGTACTTC | CASSLEGQGGSYEQYF
- | - | TRBJ1-6 | TRBV7-2 | TGTGCCAGCAGCCTCGGGTCGGTAAATTCACCCCTCCACTTT | CASSLGSVNSPLHF
TRBD1 | - | TRBJ2-5 | TRBV3-1/TRBV3-2 | TGTGCCAGCAGGGTGGGGACAGGGGGTCGGGAGACCCAGTACTTC | CASRVGTGGRETQYF
- | - | TRBJ2-6 | TRBV24-1 | TGTGCCACCAGTGATCCGGGCTCTGGGGCCAACGTCCTGACTTTC | CATSDPGSGANVLTF
- | - | TRBJ2-1 | TRBV11-1 | TGTGCCAGCAGCTTAGTTCTTTGGCACGGGTACAATGAGCAGTTCTTC | CASSLVLWHGYNEQFF
- | - | TRBJ2-7 | TRBV5-1 | TGCGCCAGCAGCTCTTCGGACTACTCCTACGAGCAGTACTTC | CASSSSDYSYEQYF
- | - | TRBJ1-1 | TRBV30 | TGTGCCTGGAGTCCCGGGAACGGCAACACTGAAGCTTTCTTT | CAWSPGNGNTEAFF
TRBD1 | - | TRBJ2-1 | TRBV7-9 | TGTGCCAGCAGCTGGGACAGGGTCAATGAGCAGTTCTTC | CASSWDRVNEQFF
TRBD1 | - | TRBJ2-5 | TRBV12-5 | TGTGCTAGTGGTCCGGGACAGGGGTCGGAGACCCAGTACTTC | CASGPGQGSETQYF
- | - | TRBJ2-7 | TRBV5-4 | TGTGCCAGCAGCCCGACCTTAGCACGCGGAGACTACGAGCAGTACTTC | CASSPTLARGDYEQYF
- | - | TRBJ1-1 | TRBV2 | TGTGCCAGCGCATCGGACAGGAACACTGAAGCTTTCTTT | CASASDRNTEAFF
TRBD2 | - | TRBJ2-7 | TRBV3-1/TRBV3-2 | TGTGCCAGCAGCCAAGTCTTACTAGCGGGCGCGCCAGGGGAGCAGTACTTC | CASSQVLLAGAPGEQYF
- | - | TRBJ1-1 | TRBV5-1 | TGCGCCAGCAGCCTTGAGGTCCAGAACACTGAAGCTTTCTTT | CASSLEVQNTEAFF
TRBD1 | once | TRBJ2-3 | TRBV27 | TGTGCCAGCAGTTTATCTCCGGGACAGGGGTTGGGCACAGATACGCAGTATTTT | CASSLSPGQGLGTDTQYF
- | - | TRBJ2-5 | TRBV6-1 | TGTGCCAGCAGTGAGTACAGCGGGTGGGAGACCCAGTACTTC | CASSEYSGWETQYF
TRBD2 | few | TRBJ2-1 | TRBV4-1 | TGCGCCAGCAGCCAAGGACCAGGGCTAGCGGGGCGGGATGAGCAGTTCTTC | CASSQGPGLAGRDEQFF
TRBD1 | - | TRBJ1-2 | TRBV29-1 | TGCAGCTCCCACGGACAGGGGGCTGGCTACACCTTC | CSSHGQGAGYTF
TRBD2 | - | TRBJ2-5 | TRBV5-1 | TGCGCCAGCAGCTTGGTTGGTAGCGGGAGAGAAGAGACCCAGTACTTC | CASSLVGSGREETQYF
- | - | TRBJ2-2 | TRBV27 | TGTGCCAGCAGTTTACAGAGCGGTGTTAACACCGGGGAGCTGTTTTTT | CASSLQSGVNTGELFF
- | few | TRBJ1-5 | TRBV21-1 | TGTGCCAGCAGCAAAGTAACAGAGATTAGCAATCAGCCCCAGCATTTT | CASSKVTEISNQPQHF
TRBD1 | - | TRBJ1-2 | TRBV3-1/TRBV3-2 | TGTGCCAGCAGCCAGGGGGGACAGGGCTATTATGGCTACACCTTC | CASSQGGQGYYGYTF
TRBD1 | - | TRBJ1-2 | TRBV9 | TGTGCCAGCAGCGTAGATAGACAGGGGAGGAACTATGGCTACACCTTC | CASSVDRQGRNYGYTF
- | - | TRBJ2-7 | TRBV28 | TGTGCCAGCAGCCGACTGTTCTACGAGCAGTACTTC | CASSRLFYEQYF
TRBD1 | once | TRBJ2-3 | TRBV5-6 | TGTGCCAGCAGCCCAGGGGGCCTGAGCACAGATACGCAGTATTTT | CASSPGGLSTDTQYF
- | - | TRBJ1-3 | TRBV25-1 | TGTGCCAGCAGTCAGGGAGGGTCTGGAAACACCATATATTTT | CASSQGGSGNTIYF
- | - | TRBJ1-2 | TRBV24-1 | TGTGCCACCAGTGATGGAGGGCATCTAGCTAACTATGGCTACACCTTC | CATSDGGHLANYGYTF
- | once | TRBJ1-3 | TRBV5-1 | TGCGCCAGCAGCTTGGGGGCCTCTGGAAACACCATATATTTT | CASSLGASGNTIYF
- | once | TRBJ1-4 | TRBV6-2/TRBV6-3 | TGTGCCAGCAGTCCGCAGGGTGAAAAACTGTTTTTT | CASSPQGEKLFF
- | few | TRBJ1-2 | TRBV9 | TGTGCCAGCAGCGTAGGAGGAGGAAGGGCAGGGGATGGCTACACCTTC | CASSVGGGRAGDGYTF
TRBD2 | - | TRBJ2-2 | TRBV28 | TGTGCCAGCAGTTTAATCCTAGCGGACACCGGGGAGCTGTTTTTT | CASSLILADTGELFF
TRBD1 | - | TRBJ1-1 | TRBV11-2 | TGTGCCAGCAGCTCATATCAGGGGGCCTCTGAAGCTTTCTTT | CASSSYQGASEAFF
TRBD1 | - | TRBJ1-1 | TRBV19 | TGTGCCAGTAACGCAGGGGGCCTCACTGAAGCTTTCTTT | CASNAGGLTEAFF
TRBD2 | few | TRBJ2-7 | TRBV24-1 | TGTGCCACCAGTGATTTGTCAGCGGGAGAGGCCTACGAGCAGTACTTC | CATSDLSAGEAYEQYF
TRBD2 | once | TRBJ2-2 | TRBV5-1 | TGCGCCAGCAGCTTGTTTAGCGGGAGGGCCCGGAACACCGGGGAGCTGTTTTTT | CASSLFSGRARNTGELFF
- | - | TRBJ2-7 | TRBV5-8 | TGTGCCAGCGGTCGGTACAGCTACGAGCAGTACTTC | CASGRYSYEQYF
TRBD1 | once | TRBJ2-1 | TRBV6-5 | TGTGCCAGCAGTCACGGGGACAGCTACAATGAGCAGTTCTTC | CASSHGDSYNEQFF
TRBD1 | - | TRBJ1-2 | TRBV27 | TGTGCCAGCAGGAACCCAGGGGGCTTCCATGGCTACACCTTC | CASRNPGGFHGYTF